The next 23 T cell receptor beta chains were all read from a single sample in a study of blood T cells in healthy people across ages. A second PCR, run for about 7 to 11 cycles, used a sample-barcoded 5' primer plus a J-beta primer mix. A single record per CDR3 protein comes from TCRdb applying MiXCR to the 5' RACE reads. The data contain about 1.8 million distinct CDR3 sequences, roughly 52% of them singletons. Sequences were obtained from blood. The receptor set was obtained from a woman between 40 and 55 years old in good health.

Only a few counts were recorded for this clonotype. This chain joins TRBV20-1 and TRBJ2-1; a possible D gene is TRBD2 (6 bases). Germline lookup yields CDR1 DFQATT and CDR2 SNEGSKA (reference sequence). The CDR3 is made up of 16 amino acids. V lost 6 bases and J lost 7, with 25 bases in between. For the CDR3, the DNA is TGCAGTGCGGAGAGGGACTCTCCAAGACTAACAAATGAGCAGTTCTTC. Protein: CSAERDSPRLTNEQFF.

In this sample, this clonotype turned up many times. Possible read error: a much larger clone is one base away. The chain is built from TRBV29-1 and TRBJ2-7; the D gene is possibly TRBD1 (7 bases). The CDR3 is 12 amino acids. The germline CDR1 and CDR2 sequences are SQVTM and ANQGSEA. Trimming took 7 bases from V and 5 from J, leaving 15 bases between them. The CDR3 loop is CSAWQGGNEQYF. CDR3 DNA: TGCAGCGCCTGGCAGGGGGGAAACGAGCAGTACTTC.

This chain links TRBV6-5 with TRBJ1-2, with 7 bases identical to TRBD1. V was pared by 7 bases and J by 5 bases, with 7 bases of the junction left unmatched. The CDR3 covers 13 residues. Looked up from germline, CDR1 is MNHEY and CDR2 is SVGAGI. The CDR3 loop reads CASKQGLGYGYTF. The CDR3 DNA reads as TGTGCCAGCAAACAGGGGTTGGGGTATGGCTACACCTTC.

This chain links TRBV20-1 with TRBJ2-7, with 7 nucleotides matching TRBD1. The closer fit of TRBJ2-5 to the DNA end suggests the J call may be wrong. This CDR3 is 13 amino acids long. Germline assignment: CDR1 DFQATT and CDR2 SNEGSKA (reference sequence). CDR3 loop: CSAERQGLETQYF. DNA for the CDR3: TGCAGTGCAGAAAGACAGGGTTTGGAGACCCAGTACTTC.

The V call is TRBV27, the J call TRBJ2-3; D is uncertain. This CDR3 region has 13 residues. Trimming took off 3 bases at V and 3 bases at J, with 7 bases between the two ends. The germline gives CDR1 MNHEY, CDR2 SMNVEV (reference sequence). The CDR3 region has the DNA TGTGCCAGCAGTTTCCTTCATACAGATACGCAGTATTTT. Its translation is CASSFLHTDTQYF.

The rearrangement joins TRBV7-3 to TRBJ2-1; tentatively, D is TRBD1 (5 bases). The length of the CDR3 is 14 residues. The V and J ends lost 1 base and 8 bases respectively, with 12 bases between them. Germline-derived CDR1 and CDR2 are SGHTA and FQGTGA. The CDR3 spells CASSLRQGWDEQFF. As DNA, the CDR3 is TGTGCCAGCAGCTTAAGGCAGGGTTGGGATGAGCAGTTCTTC.

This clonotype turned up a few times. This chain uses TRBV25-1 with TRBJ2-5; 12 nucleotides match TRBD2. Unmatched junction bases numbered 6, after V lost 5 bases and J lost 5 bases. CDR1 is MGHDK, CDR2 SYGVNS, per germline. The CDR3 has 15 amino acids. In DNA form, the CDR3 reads TGTGCCAGCAGTTCCGGACTAGCGGGGTATGAGACCCAGTACTTC. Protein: CASSSGLAGYETQYF.

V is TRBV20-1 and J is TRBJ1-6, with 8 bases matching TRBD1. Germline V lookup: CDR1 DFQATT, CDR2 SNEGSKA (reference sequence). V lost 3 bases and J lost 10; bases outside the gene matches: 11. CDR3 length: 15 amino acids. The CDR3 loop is CSASGQGIVGSPLHF. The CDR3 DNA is TGCAGTGCTAGCGGACAGGGAATAGTAGGATCACCCCTCCACTTT.

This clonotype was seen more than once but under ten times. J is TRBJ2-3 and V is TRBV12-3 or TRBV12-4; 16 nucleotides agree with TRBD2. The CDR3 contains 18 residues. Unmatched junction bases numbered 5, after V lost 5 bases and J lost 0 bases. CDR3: CASSRGTSGGVSTDTQYF. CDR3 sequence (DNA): TGTGCCAGCAGTCGCGGGACTAGCGGGGGGGTAAGCACAGATACGCAGTATTTT.

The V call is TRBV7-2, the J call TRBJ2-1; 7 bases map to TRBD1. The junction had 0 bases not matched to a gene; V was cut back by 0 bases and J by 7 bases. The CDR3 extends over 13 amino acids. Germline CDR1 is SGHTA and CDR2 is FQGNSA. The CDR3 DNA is TGTGCCAGCAGCTTAGCGACAGGGAATGAGCAGTTCTTC. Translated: CASSLATGNEQFF. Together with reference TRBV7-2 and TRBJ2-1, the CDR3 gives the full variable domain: GAGVSQSPSNKVTEKGKDVELRCDPISGHTALYWYRQSLGQGLEFLIYFQGNSAPDKSGLPSDRFSAERTGGSVSTLTIQRTQQEDSAVYLCASSLATGNEQFFGPGTRLTVL.

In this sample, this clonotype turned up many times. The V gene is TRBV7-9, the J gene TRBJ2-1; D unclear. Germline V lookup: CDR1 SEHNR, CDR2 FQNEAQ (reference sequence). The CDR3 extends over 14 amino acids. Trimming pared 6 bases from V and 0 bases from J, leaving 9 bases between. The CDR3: CASSGVSSYNEQFF. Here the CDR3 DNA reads TGTGCCAGCAGTGGGGTGAGCTCCTACAATGAGCAGTTCTTC.

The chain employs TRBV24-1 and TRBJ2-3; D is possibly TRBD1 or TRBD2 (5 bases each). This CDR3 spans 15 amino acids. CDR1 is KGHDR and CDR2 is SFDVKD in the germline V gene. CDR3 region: CATQGVGRSTDTQYF. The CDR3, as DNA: TGTGCTACTCAGGGCGTGGGACGGAGCACAGATACGCAGTATTTT.

The CDR3 reads CASSQDQTGGNQPQHF. The CDR3 bases are TGCGCCAGCAGCCAAGATCAAACAGGGGGGAATCAGCCCCAGCATTTT. The chain uses TRBV4-1 and TRBJ1-5; 8 bases agree with TRBD1. Per germline, CDR1 MGHRA and CDR2 YSYEKL. The CDR3 has 16 amino acids. V trimming: 0 bases; J trimming: 4 bases; junction bases outside the gene matches: 5.

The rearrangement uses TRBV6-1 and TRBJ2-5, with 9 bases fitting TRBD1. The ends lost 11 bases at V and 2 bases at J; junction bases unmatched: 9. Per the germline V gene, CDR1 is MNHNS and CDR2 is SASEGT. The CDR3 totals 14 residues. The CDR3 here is CALGDRVNQETQYF. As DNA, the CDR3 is TGTGCCCTAGGGGACAGGGTGAATCAAGAGACCCAGTACTTC.

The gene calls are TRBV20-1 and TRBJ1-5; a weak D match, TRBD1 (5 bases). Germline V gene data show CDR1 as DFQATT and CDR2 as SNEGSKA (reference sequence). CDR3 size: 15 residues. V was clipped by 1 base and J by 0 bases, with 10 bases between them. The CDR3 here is CSARGGDYSNQPQHF. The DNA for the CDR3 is TGCAGTGCTAGAGGGGGGGATTATAGCAATCAGCCCCAGCATTTT.

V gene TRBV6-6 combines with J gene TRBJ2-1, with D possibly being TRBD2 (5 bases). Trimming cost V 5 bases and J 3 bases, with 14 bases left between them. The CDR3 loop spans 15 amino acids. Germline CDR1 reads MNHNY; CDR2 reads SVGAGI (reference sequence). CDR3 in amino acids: CASSASRFDYNEQFF. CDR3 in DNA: TGTGCCAGCAGTGCTAGCAGATTCGACTACAATGAGCAGTTCTTC.

The CDR3 DNA is TGTGCCAGCACCCAGGGGATGGCTGAAGCTTTCTTT. Protein: CASTQGMAEAFF. The rearrangement uses TRBV3-1 and TRBJ1-1, with D perhaps matching TRBD1 (6 bases). The CDR3 contains 12 residues. Per the germline V gene, CDR1 is LGHDT and CDR2 is YNNKEL (reference sequence). With 7 bases removed from V and 6 bases from J, the gap between germline ends came to 12 bases.

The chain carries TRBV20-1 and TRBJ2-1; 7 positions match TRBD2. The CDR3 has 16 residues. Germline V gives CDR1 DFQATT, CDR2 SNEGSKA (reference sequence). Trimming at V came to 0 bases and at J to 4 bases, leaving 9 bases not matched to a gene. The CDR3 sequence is CSARDLGVGGYNEQFF. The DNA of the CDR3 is TGCAGTGCTAGAGATCTTGGGGTCGGGGGGTACAATGAGCAGTTCTTC.

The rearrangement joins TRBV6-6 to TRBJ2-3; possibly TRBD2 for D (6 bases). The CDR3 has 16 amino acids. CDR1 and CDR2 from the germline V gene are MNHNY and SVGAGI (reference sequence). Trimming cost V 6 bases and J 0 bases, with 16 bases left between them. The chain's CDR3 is CASRAYSGSSTDTQYF. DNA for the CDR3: TGTGCCAGCAGAGCGTATAGCGGATCTAGCACAGATACGCAGTATTTT.

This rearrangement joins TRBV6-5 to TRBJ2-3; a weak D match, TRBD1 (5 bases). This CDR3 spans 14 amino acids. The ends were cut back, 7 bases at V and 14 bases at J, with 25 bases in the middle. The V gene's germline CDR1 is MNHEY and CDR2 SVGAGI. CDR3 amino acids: CASTVSPPAGILYF. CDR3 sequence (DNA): TGTGCCAGCACCGTATCCCCACCAGCAGGGATCTTGTATTTT.

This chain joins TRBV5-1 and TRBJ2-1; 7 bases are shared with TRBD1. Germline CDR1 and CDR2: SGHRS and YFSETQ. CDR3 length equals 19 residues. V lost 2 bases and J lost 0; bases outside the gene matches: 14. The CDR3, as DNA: TGCGCCAGCAGCTTCACTCCGGGGCAGGGACAGCGCTCCTACAATGAGCAGTTCTTC. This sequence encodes CASSFTPGQGQRSYNEQFF. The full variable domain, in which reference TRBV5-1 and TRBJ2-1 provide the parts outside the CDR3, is KAGVTQTPRYLIKTRGQQVTLSCSPISGHRSVSWYQQTPGQGLQFLFEYFSETQRNKGNFPGRFSGRQFSNSRSEMNVSTLELGDSALYLCASSFTPGQGQRSYNEQFFGPGTRLTVL.

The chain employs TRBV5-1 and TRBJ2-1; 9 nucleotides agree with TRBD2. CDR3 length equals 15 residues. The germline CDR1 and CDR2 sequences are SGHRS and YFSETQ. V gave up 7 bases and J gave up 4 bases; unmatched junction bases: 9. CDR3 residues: CASAKGLAGYNEQFF. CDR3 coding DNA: TGCGCCAGCGCCAAAGGGCTAGCGGGGTACAATGAGCAGTTCTTC.

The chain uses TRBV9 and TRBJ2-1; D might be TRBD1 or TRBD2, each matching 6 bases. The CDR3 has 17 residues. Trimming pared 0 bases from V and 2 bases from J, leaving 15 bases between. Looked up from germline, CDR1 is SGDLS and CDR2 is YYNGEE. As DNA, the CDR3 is TGTGCCAGCAGCGTAGCTATCGGGGGCCTAACCTACAATGAGCAGTTCTTC. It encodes CASSVAIGGLTYNEQFF.